This entry concerns a single T cell receptor (beta chain). Enrollees, roughly 18 to 89 years old, lived in roughly 24 US areas. Cohorts were determined from participant-reported clinical history. The CDR3 covers 14 residues. The germline V gene encodes CDR1 SGHTS and CDR2 YDEGEE. Trimming removed 0 bases from V and 4 bases from J; junction bases left unmatched: 0. The data were obtained in a study of blood T cell repertoires in COVID-19. Study background: PBMCs, B-cell-depleted T cells, or T cells were the source of the cDNA or gDNA that made up the material.

How the authors handled the data: Using reference gene primer amplification, nucleated cell counts were estimated. The assay was immunoSEQ multiplex PCR, and TCRdb's table has in-frame clones only and misses some. V and J calls and clone size are copied from that table; D and trimming were computed from the DNA. Of around 330,000 clones listed, 85% were seen once; the top ten hold 1.9%. V is TRBV5-8 and J is TRBJ1-5, with TRBD1 matching 8 bases. The TCR originated in a woman aged 25 to 45 who had been exposed to COVID-19. The sequencing input was PBMCs or T cells enriched from blood (not recorded which). In nucleotides, the CDR3 is TGTGCCAGCAGCTTGGGGACAGGGAATCAGCCCCAGCATTTT. It encodes CASSLGTGNQPQHF.